The next 3 T cell receptor beta chains were all read from a single sample in a study of identical twins. TCRdb independently ran MiXCR on the 5' RACE reads; one entry per CDR3 protein. Of hundreds of thousands of distinct CDR3 sequences listed, around 6% are singletons. The sequencing input was naive T cells sorted from blood. The receptors stem from a man aged 18-30 years in good health.

This clonotype was observed at least ten times. V gene TRBV7-9 combines with J gene TRBJ2-2; D possibly corresponds to TRBD2 (5 bases). The CDR3 is made up of 14 amino acids. Germline V gene sequence: CDR1 SEHNR, CDR2 FQNEAQ (reference sequence). Trimming took off 1 base at V and 6 bases at J, with 9 bases between the two ends. CDR3 sequence: CASSLEAGAGELFF. CDR3 sequence (DNA): TGTGCCAGCAGCTTAGAGGCGGGTGCCGGGGAGCTGTTTTTT.

This clonotype has just a few counts. The chain couples TRBV20-1 to TRBJ2-7; D uncertain. V shed 6 bases and J shed 2 bases, with 14 bases lying between them. Germline CDR1 DFQATT, CDR2 SNEGSKA (reference sequence). The CDR3 length is 13 residues. The DNA of the CDR3 is TGCAGTGCCCGGCCTACCGAGACCTACGAGCAGTACTTC. Translating gives CSARPTETYEQYF.

This clonotype was counted ten times or more. The chain joins TRBV28 to TRBJ2-7, with 9 bases aligning to TRBD1. This CDR3 has 15 amino acids. CDR1 is MDHEN and CDR2 is SYDVKM in the germline V gene. With 5 bases clipped from V and 1 base from J, the junction kept 6 bases outside the gene matches. This CDR3 reads CASSAPGTGSYEQYF. In DNA form, the CDR3 reads TGTGCCAGCAGTGCTCCCGGGACAGGGTCCTACGAGCAGTACTTC.